This TCR beta chain was observed in a study of blood T cells in healthy people across ages. A second PCR of roughly 7 to 11 cycles used a sample-barcoded 5' primer and a J-beta primer mix. TCRdb called the 5' RACE reads again in MiXCR, with one record for every CDR3 protein. The repertoire includes roughly 1,500,000 distinct CDR3 sequences, about 40% of them detected once, and 7.9% sits in the top ten. Every sample yielded at least 6 million isolated PBMCs. Total RNA was extracted at no less than 5.5 micrograms per sample. To note about this clonotype: The antigen is undetermined.

Study-wide results and caveats: TCR beta diversity correlated strongly with naive T cell percentage.

The TCR was taken from a woman under 30 in good health. Sequencing input: blood.

CDR3 amino acids: CASSPAGLHSYYEQYF. CDR3 coding DNA: TGTGCCAGCAGCCCGGCAGGGCTTCATTCGTACTACGAGCAGTACTTC. V and J are TRBV7-9 and TRBJ2-7; TRBD1 is a possible D gene (5 bases). The germline CDR1 and CDR2 sequences are SEHNR and FQNEAQ (reference sequence). The V end lost 5 bases, the J end lost 3 bases, and 20 bases lay between the germline ends. The CDR3 has 16 amino acids.